This T cell receptor (beta chain) was identified in a study of T cell responses to AZD1222 COVID-19 vaccine (dated by TCRdb to about 2021). For the study in its entirety: AZD1222 recipients whose second dose came at about 4 weeks and those whose second dose came at about 12 weeks were combined into one group, since spike-specific TCR depth and breadth did not differ between the two schedules. A total of 233 trial participants underwent TCR sequencing, of whom around 200 received two doses of AZD1222 and about 25 received two doses of the MenACWY control vaccine. Trial participants were enrolled by age into 18-55, 56-69 and 70-plus year subgroups, with around 150, 28 and 57 TCR-sequenced participants respectively. Beyond this particular receptor, the publication reports: The vaccine-associated CD4 TCRs covered the entire spike protein, and the dominant responses fell in regions 160-218 and 743-854. After two AZD1222 doses, spike-specific TCR breadth and depth were significantly higher than at day 0 and than in MenACWY recipients. The 56-69-year group was small, and its depth increase did not reach significance, likely because of low power. Reportedly, almost half of the unique spike-specific TCRs recognized epitopes lying outside the regions that are mutated in the B.1.351 and B.1.1.7 variants. Participants were mostly white British and included more females than males, and it was suggested by the authors that clonal diversity may have been underestimated. Only five or six AZD1222 recipients were SARS-CoV-2 seropositive at baseline, limiting conclusions about previously exposed vaccinees. Because no day 14 peak-response samples were available, repertoires were characterized only after the peak T cell response.

The CDR3 regions of human TCRbeta chains were subjected to immunosequencing. The authors processed their data as follows. TCRs in the repertoires were matched against a reference library of SARS-CoV-2-specific TCRs that had been generated with the MIRA antigen-specificity platform. Breadth was defined as the fraction of unique TCRs that were SARS-CoV-2-associated, and depth was defined as the fraction of total T cells that were SARS-CoV-2-associated. Using the MIRA data, each spike-specific TCR was assigned both to the spike region to which the TCR was reactive and to a CD4 or CD8 class. Log10-transformed breadth and depth values were compared by one-way ANOVA with Sidak's multiple comparisons tests. TCRdb re-hosts the immuneACCESS table, in-frame sequences only. Its copies lack some clones; in the studies checked, an unresolved V gene accounts for under half of them, and the cause for the rest is not known. D and trimming were read from the DNA, whereas the V and J calls and clone size are those reported in that table. Across this sample there are 150,000 to 200,000 clones, with less than 95% seen only once. Of the sample, approximately 0.6% falls within the top ten clones.

Reading the germline V gene gives CDR1 KGHSH and CDR2 LQKENI. The CDR3 goes from the cysteine to the phenylalanine over 17 residues. Only CDR3 DNA is held: 51 bases, read in frame from base 1. Between the V and J ends, shortened by 0 bases and 3 bases respectively, the junction contains 15 bases. This clone appeared once. What this receptor recognizes is not known. No base qualities exist here, and no much larger clone lies one base off it. This specimen's time point label, interpreted: baseline before first vaccination. Vaccinee samples came from UK trials COV001 and COV002, including a single-blind randomized controlled phase 2/3 trial of AZD1222 (ChAdOx1 nCoV-19) in healthy adults. Trial participant PBMC samples were collected at day 0 and day 28 after the second dose for TCRbeta chain sequencing.

This specimen was peripheral blood, taken on day 0 of AZD1222 vaccination. The rearranged segments are TRBV18 and TRBJ1-3, with no reliable assignment of the D segment. The receptor comes from an adult in good health. The DNA sequence reads TGTGCCAGCTCACCACCCGCCCCAGGCGTGGTTGGAAACACCATATATTTT. This encodes CASSPPAPGVVGNTIYF.